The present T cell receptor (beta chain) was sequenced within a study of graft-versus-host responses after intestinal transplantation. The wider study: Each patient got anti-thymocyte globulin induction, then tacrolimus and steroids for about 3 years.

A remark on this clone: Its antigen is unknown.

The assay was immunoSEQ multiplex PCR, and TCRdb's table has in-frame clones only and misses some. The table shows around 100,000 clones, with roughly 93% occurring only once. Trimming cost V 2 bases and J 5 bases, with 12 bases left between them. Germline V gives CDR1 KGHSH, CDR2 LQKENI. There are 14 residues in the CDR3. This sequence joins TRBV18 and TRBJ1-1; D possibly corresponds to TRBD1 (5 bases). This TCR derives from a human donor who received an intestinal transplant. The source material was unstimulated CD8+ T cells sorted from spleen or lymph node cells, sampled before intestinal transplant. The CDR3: CASSPRDGRTEAFF. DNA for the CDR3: TGTGCCAGCTCACCAAGGGACGGACGAACTGAAGCTTTCTTT.